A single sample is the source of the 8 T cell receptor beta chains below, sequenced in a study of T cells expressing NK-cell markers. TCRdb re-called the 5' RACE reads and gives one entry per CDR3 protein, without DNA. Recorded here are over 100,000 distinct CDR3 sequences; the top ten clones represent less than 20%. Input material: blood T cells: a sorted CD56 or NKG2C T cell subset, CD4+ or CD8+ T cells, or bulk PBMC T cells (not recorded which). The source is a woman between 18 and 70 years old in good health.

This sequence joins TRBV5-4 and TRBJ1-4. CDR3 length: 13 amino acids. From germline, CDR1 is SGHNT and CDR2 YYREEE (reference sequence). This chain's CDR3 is CASRSGTNEKLFF.

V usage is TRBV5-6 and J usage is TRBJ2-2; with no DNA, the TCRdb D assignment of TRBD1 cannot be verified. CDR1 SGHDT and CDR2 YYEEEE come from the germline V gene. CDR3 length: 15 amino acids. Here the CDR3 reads CASSFGGSGTGELFF.

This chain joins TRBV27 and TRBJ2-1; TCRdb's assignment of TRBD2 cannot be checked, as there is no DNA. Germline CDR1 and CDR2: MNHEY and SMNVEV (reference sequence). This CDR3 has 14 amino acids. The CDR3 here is CASSLGTRGGEQFF.

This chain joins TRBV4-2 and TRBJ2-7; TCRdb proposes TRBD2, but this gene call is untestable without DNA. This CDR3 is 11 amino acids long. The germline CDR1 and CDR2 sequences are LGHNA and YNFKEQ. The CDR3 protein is CASRDGGEQYF.

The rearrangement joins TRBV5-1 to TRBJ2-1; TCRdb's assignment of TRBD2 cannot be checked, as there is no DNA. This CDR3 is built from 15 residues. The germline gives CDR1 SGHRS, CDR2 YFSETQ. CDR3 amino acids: CASSHSGGDYNEQFF. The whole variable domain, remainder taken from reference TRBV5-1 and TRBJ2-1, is KAGVTQTPRYLIKTRGQQVTLSCSPISGHRSVSWYQQTPGQGLQFLFEYFSETQRNKGNFPGRFSGRQFSNSRSEMNVSTLELGDSALYLCASSHSGGDYNEQFFGPGTRLTVL.

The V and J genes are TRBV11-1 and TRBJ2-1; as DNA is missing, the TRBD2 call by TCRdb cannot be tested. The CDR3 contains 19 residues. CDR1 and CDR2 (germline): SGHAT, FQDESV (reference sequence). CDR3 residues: CASSSTQALGAGGYNEQFF.

The CDR3 reads CSARDQPGLAGGEQFF. The chain links TRBV20-1 to TRBJ2-1; TCRdb picks TRBD2, but there is no DNA to check that call. There are 16 residues in the CDR3. From germline, CDR1 is DFQATT and CDR2 SNEGSKA (reference sequence).

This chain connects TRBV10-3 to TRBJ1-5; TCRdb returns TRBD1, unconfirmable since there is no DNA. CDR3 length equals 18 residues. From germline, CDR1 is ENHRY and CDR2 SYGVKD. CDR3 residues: CAISESMWDRVGNQPQHF.